This is a list of T cell receptor beta chains from one sample in a study of OX40 agonist ivuxolimab in advanced cancers. The assay was immunoSEQ multiplex PCR, and TCRdb's table has in-frame clones only and misses some. The data contain about 110,000 clones, approximately 90% of them singletons. Here the sequenced sample was CD4+ or CD8+ T cells sorted from blood, taken in a trial of the OX40 agonist ivuxolimab. The receptors were gathered from an adult with an advanced solid tumor such as melanoma, head and neck, liver or kidney cancer. The CDR3 runs from the conserved cysteine through the conserved F or W. Each record gives: clone size, D gene, CDR3 length, V gene, J gene, CDR3 DNA, CDR3 protein. D genes are given only for firm matches. Clone size is given for some rows only: seen once, a few or many times, or a class if the clone is expanded.

abundance: -
d_gene: TRBD1
len: 15
v_gene: TRBV27
j_gene: TRBJ2-2
CDR3nt: TGTGCCAGCAGCTCTAATGGACAGGGGGTCGGGGAGCTGTTTTTT
CDR3aa: CASSSNGQGVGELFF

abundance: once
d_gene: -
len: 14
v_gene: TRBV5-1
j_gene: TRBJ2-7
CDR3nt: TGCGCCAGCAGCTTCCAGCTGAGCTCCTACGAGCAGTACTTC
CDR3aa: CASSFQLSSYEQYF

abundance: -
d_gene: TRBD2
len: 16
v_gene: TRBV6-5
j_gene: TRBJ2-1
CDR3nt: TGTGCCAGCAGTTCCTCGACTAGCGGGAATTACAATGAGCAGTTCTTC
CDR3aa: CASSSSTSGNYNEQFF

abundance: few
d_gene: -
len: 13
v_gene: TRBV15
j_gene: TRBJ1-2
CDR3nt: TGTGCCACCAGCAGAGATCGGGGGGGCGGCTACACCTTC
CDR3aa: CATSRDRGGGYTF

abundance: -
d_gene: -
len: 16
v_gene: TRBV4-2
j_gene: TRBJ2-2
CDR3nt: TGTGCCAGCAGATCCGAAGCCGGGATAGGTAACGGGGAGCTGTTTTTT
CDR3aa: CASRSEAGIGNGELFF

abundance: -
d_gene: TRBD1
len: 19
v_gene: TRBV7-3
j_gene: TRBJ2-2
CDR3nt: TGTGCCAGCAGCCCTTGGGACAGGGGGATCAACATCTCCACCGGGGAGCTGTTTTTT
CDR3aa: CASSPWDRGINISTGELFF

abundance: -
d_gene: TRBD1
len: 16
v_gene: TRBV10-2
j_gene: TRBJ1-3
CDR3nt: TGCGCCAGCAGTGAGAGGGGACAGGGGGCTTTCAACACCATATATTTT
CDR3aa: CASSERGQGAFNTIYF

abundance: once
d_gene: -
len: 13
v_gene: TRBV19
j_gene: TRBJ2-5
CDR3nt: TGTGCCAGTAGAGATGGGGCAAAAGAGACCCAGTACTTC
CDR3aa: CASRDGAKETQYF

abundance: -
d_gene: -
len: 12
v_gene: TRBV19
j_gene: TRBJ1-2
CDR3nt: TGTGCCAGTAGACTGGGGGCCTATGGCTACACCTTC
CDR3aa: CASRLGAYGYTF

abundance: -
d_gene: TRBD1
len: 16
v_gene: TRBV19
j_gene: TRBJ2-2
CDR3nt: TGTGCCAGTAGTATACCCGGACAGGGCTACACCGGGGAGCTGTTTTTT
CDR3aa: CASSIPGQGYTGELFF

abundance: -
d_gene: -
len: 14
v_gene: TRBV9
j_gene: TRBJ2-5
CDR3nt: TGTGCCAGCAGCGTAGGAGGCGTTGTCGAGACCCAGTACTTC
CDR3aa: CASSVGGVVETQYF

abundance: -
d_gene: -
len: 15
v_gene: TRBV7-9
j_gene: TRBJ2-5
CDR3nt: TGTGCCAGCAGCCGAGACGGGAGACACCAAGAGACCCAGTACTTC
CDR3aa: CASSRDGRHQETQYF

abundance: -
d_gene: -
len: 17
v_gene: TRBV2
j_gene: TRBJ2-7
CDR3nt: TGTGCCAGCAGTGAGAGTTCGGCGCAGGGGGGATATACCGAGCAGTACTTC
CDR3aa: CASSESSAQGGYTEQYF

abundance: -
d_gene: -
len: 11
v_gene: TRBV19
j_gene: TRBJ2-7
CDR3nt: TGTGCCAGTAGCCAATCCTACGAGCAGTACTTC
CDR3aa: CASSQSYEQYF

abundance: -
d_gene: -
len: 14
v_gene: TRBV6-1
j_gene: TRBJ2-5
CDR3nt: TGTGCCACCTTATCGCTCCGGGCCCAAGAGACCCAGTACTTC
CDR3aa: CATLSLRAQETQYF

abundance: medium-sized
d_gene: -
len: 13
v_gene: TRBV27
j_gene: TRBJ1-2
CDR3nt: TGTGCCAGCAGTCTCCAGGCTTCTGATGGCTACACCTTC
CDR3aa: CASSLQASDGYTF

abundance: -
d_gene: TRBD2
len: 17
v_gene: TRBV13
j_gene: TRBJ2-2
CDR3nt: TGTGCCAGCAGCCCATTTAGCGGGAACCTTAACACCGGGGAGCTGTTTTTT
CDR3aa: CASSPFSGNLNTGELFF

abundance: -
d_gene: -
len: 13
v_gene: TRBV11-2
j_gene: TRBJ2-2
CDR3nt: TGTGCCAGCGGGCGGGGGCACACCGGGGAGCTGTTTTTT
CDR3aa: CASGRGHTGELFF

abundance: -
d_gene: -
len: 14
v_gene: TRBV19
j_gene: TRBJ2-7
CDR3nt: TGTGCCAGTAGTACCCGGGTGGGAGTCTACGAGCAGTACTTC
CDR3aa: CASSTRVGVYEQYF

abundance: -
d_gene: -
len: 15
v_gene: TRBV5-4
j_gene: TRBJ2-5
CDR3nt: TGTGCCAGCAGCTTCGCCAACCCGGAGGTGGAGACCCAGTACTTC
CDR3aa: CASSFANPEVETQYF

abundance: -
d_gene: TRBD2
len: 13
v_gene: TRBV30
j_gene: TRBJ2-3
CDR3nt: TGTGCCTGGGCAGCGGGGGGGGGAGATACGCAGTATTTT
CDR3aa: CAWAAGGGDTQYF

abundance: -
d_gene: -
len: 13
v_gene: TRBV5-1
j_gene: TRBJ1-6
CDR3nt: TGCGCCAGCAGCTTGAGTCGGGATTCACCCCTCCACTTT
CDR3aa: CASSLSRDSPLHF

abundance: -
d_gene: -
len: 13
v_gene: TRBV7-3
j_gene: TRBJ2-5
CDR3nt: TGTGCCAGCAGCCGACATATAGAAGAGACCCAGTACTTC
CDR3aa: CASSRHIEETQYF

abundance: -
d_gene: TRBD2
len: 18
v_gene: TRBV5-4
j_gene: TRBJ2-1
CDR3nt: TGTGCCAGCAGCTTGGGTAGTAGCGGGGGGGCCAAGGCCAATGAGCAGTTCTTC
CDR3aa: CASSLGSSGGAKANEQFF

abundance: -
d_gene: TRBD1
len: 16
v_gene: TRBV5-1
j_gene: TRBJ1-6
CDR3nt: TGCGCCAGCAGCTTCTGGGACAGGGTTGGAAATTCACCCCTCCACTTT
CDR3aa: CASSFWDRVGNSPLHF

abundance: -
d_gene: -
len: 13
v_gene: TRBV5-1
j_gene: TRBJ2-3
CDR3nt: TGCGCCAGCAGCTTCGACTTCACAGATACGCAGTATTTT
CDR3aa: CASSFDFTDTQYF

abundance: -
d_gene: TRBD1
len: 17
v_gene: TRBV4-2
j_gene: TRBJ1-2
CDR3nt: TGTGCCAGCAGCCAAACCGCCGGGACAGGGGCTCGGTGGGGCTACACCTTC
CDR3aa: CASSQTAGTGARWGYTF

abundance: -
d_gene: -
len: 12
v_gene: TRBV30
j_gene: TRBJ1-1
CDR3nt: TGTGCCTGGAAAAGGCCGAACACTGAAGCTTTCTTT
CDR3aa: CAWKRPNTEAFF

abundance: -
d_gene: TRBD1
len: 14
v_gene: TRBV6-5
j_gene: TRBJ2-3
CDR3nt: TGTGCCAGCAGTTCCCCGACAGGGTTCGATACGCAGTATTTT
CDR3aa: CASSSPTGFDTQYF

abundance: -
d_gene: -
len: 13
v_gene: TRBV2
j_gene: TRBJ1-5
CDR3nt: TGTGCCAGCAGAGGAGAGATTAATCAGCCCCAGCATTTT
CDR3aa: CASRGEINQPQHF

abundance: -
d_gene: TRBD1
len: 15
v_gene: TRBV9
j_gene: TRBJ2-1
CDR3nt: TGTGCCAGCAGCGGCGGACAGGGCTCCTACAATGAGCAGTTCTTC
CDR3aa: CASSGGQGSYNEQFF

abundance: -
d_gene: -
len: 13
v_gene: TRBV7-9
j_gene: TRBJ2-2
CDR3nt: TGTGCCAGCAGCTTAGAGAGAACCGGGGAGCTGTTTTTT
CDR3aa: CASSLERTGELFF

abundance: -
d_gene: -
len: 13
v_gene: TRBV6-6
j_gene: TRBJ2-2
CDR3nt: TGTGCCAGCAGGTCGGAGAACACCGGGGAGCTGTTTTTT
CDR3aa: CASRSENTGELFF

abundance: -
d_gene: -
len: 13
v_gene: TRBV7-8
j_gene: TRBJ1-5
CDR3nt: TGTGCCAGCAGCACCTATAGCAATCAGCCCCAGCATTTT
CDR3aa: CASSTYSNQPQHF

abundance: -
d_gene: TRBD1
len: 14
v_gene: TRBV5-1
j_gene: TRBJ2-1
CDR3nt: TGCGCCAGCAGCTCGGACAGGGGCTACAATGAGCAGTTCTTC
CDR3aa: CASSSDRGYNEQFF

abundance: -
d_gene: -
len: 14
v_gene: TRBV6-1
j_gene: TRBJ2-7
CDR3nt: TGTGCCAGCAGTGAAAGGACACGTAAGGTCGAGCAGTACTTC
CDR3aa: CASSERTRKVEQYF

abundance: -
d_gene: TRBD1
len: 16
v_gene: TRBV7-8
j_gene: TRBJ1-5
CDR3nt: TGTGCCAGCAGCTTAGCAGACAGGGGGCTCCATCAGCCCCAGCATTTT
CDR3aa: CASSLADRGLHQPQHF

abundance: once
d_gene: -
len: 15
v_gene: TRBV27
j_gene: TRBJ2-2
CDR3nt: TGTGCCAGCAGTTTTATGTCCCAGAACACCGGGGAGCTGTTTTTT
CDR3aa: CASSFMSQNTGELFF

abundance: -
d_gene: TRBD2
len: 14
v_gene: TRBV6-1
j_gene: TRBJ2-3
CDR3nt: TGTGCCAGCAGGCGCGGGGGGGCCCCAGATACGCAGTATTTT
CDR3aa: CASRRGGAPDTQYF

abundance: -
d_gene: -
len: 14
v_gene: TRBV5-4
j_gene: TRBJ2-7
CDR3nt: TGTGCCAGCCGACTCTTTGGTGGGACCTACGAGCAGTACTTC
CDR3aa: CASRLFGGTYEQYF

abundance: -
d_gene: -
len: 16
v_gene: TRBV5-1
j_gene: TRBJ1-1
CDR3nt: TGCGCCAGCAGCTTGGACGGAGTCAGGCTAAACACTGAAGCTTTCTTT
CDR3aa: CASSLDGVRLNTEAFF

abundance: once
d_gene: TRBD1
len: 15
v_gene: TRBV6-1
j_gene: TRBJ2-1
CDR3nt: TGTGCCAGCAGTCCACGACAGGGGGCCCACAATGAGCAGTTCTTC
CDR3aa: CASSPRQGAHNEQFF

abundance: -
d_gene: TRBD1
len: 14
v_gene: TRBV19
j_gene: TRBJ2-1
CDR3nt: TGTGCCAGTAGTATACAGGGGGCCAACAATGAGCAGTTCTTC
CDR3aa: CASSIQGANNEQFF

abundance: -
d_gene: -
len: 14
v_gene: TRBV7-9
j_gene: TRBJ2-3
CDR3nt: TGTGCCAGCAGCTTAGCGCGTGGCACAGATACGCAGTATTTT
CDR3aa: CASSLARGTDTQYF

abundance: -
d_gene: TRBD2
len: 15
v_gene: TRBV11-2
j_gene: TRBJ2-1
CDR3nt: TGTGCCAGCAGTCGGACTAGCGGGATCCCTAATGAGCAGTTCTTC
CDR3aa: CASSRTSGIPNEQFF

abundance: -
d_gene: -
len: 13
v_gene: TRBV29-1
j_gene: TRBJ1-3
CDR3nt: TGCAGCGTTGAACAGGGGTCTGGAAACACCATATATTTT
CDR3aa: CSVEQGSGNTIYF

abundance: once
d_gene: -
len: 17
v_gene: TRBV7-9
j_gene: TRBJ1-3
CDR3nt: TGTGCCAGCCGGATTATAGGGACCCACCAACCTGGAAACACCATATATTTT
CDR3aa: CASRIIGTHQPGNTIYF